This T cell receptor (beta chain) was identified during a study of blood T cell repertoires in COVID-19. Study overall: Acute-phase and convalescent COVID-19 samples originated in the United States, Italy and Spain.

Participant reports of clinical history set cohort assignment. The length of the CDR3 is 14 residues. Germline CDR1 LGHDT, CDR2 YNNKEL (reference sequence). V lost 2 bases and J lost 7, with 12 bases in between. TCRdb's copy holds only in-frame clones and misses some; the assay was immunoSEQ multiplex PCR. The table has approximately 210,000 clones, around 81% seen once. Sequencing was carried out using PBMCs or T cells enriched from blood (not recorded which). This sequence joins TRBV3-1 (or the pseudogene TRBV3-2) and TRBJ1-5; a possible D gene is TRBD1 (6 bases). This TCR derives from a man aged 30 to 39 with acute COVID-19. Here the CDR3 reads CASSQRGGNQPQHF. In DNA form, the CDR3 reads TGTGCCAGCAGCCAAAGGGGGGGGAACCAGCCCCAGCATTTT.